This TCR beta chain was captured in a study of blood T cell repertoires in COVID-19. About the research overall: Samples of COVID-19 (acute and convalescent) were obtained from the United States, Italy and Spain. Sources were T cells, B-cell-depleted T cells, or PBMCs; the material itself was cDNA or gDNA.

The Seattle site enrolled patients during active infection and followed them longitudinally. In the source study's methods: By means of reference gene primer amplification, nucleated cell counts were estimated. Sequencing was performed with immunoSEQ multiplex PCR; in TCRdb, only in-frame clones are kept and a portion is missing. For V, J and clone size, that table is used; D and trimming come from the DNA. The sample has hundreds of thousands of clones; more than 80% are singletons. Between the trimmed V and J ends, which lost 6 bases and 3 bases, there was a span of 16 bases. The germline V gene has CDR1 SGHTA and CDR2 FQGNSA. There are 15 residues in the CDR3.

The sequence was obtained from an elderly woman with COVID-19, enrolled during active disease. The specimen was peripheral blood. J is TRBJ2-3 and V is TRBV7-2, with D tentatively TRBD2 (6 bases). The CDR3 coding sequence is TGTGCCAGCAGATCAGGCGGGGTAGCTACAGATACGCAGTATTTT. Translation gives CASRSGGVATDTQYF. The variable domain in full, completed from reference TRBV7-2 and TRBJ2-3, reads GAGVSQSPSNKVTEKGKDVELRCDPISGHTALYWYRQSLGQGLEFLIYFQGNSAPDKSGLPSDRFSAERTGGSVSTLTIQRTQQEDSAVYLCASRSGGVATDTQYFGPGTRLTVL.